The present T cell receptor (beta chain) was sequenced within a study of blood T cell repertoires in COVID-19. The V gene's germline CDR1 is SGHNT and CDR2 YYREEE (reference sequence). The CDR3 spans 17 residues. With 4 bases removed from V and 3 bases from J, the gap between germline ends came to 22 bases. TCRdb's copy holds only in-frame clones and misses some; the assay was immunoSEQ multiplex PCR. The sample lists approximately 140,000 clones, roughly 89% occurring once. This TCR was sampled from a woman between 35 and 50 years old with acute or convalescent COVID-19. The specimen was peripheral blood. V gene TRBV5-4 combines with J gene TRBJ2-5, with D possibly matching TRBD2 (6 bases). For the CDR3, the DNA is TGTGCCAGCAGCCTCCCATCTGCCCGCGGGACGGAAGAGACCCAGTACTTC. It yields the protein CASSLPSARGTEETQYF.